A selection of T cell receptor beta chains follows, all from one sample in a study of radiotherapy plus CTLA-4 blockade in lung cancer. Libraries were prepared by immunoSEQ multiplex PCR; TCRdb keeps only in-frame clonotypes and omits some of them. The sample has tens of thousands of clones; around 84% are singletons. The sequencing here drew on peripheral blood, taken from a patient treated with radiotherapy plus ipilimumab. The receptor source for this set is a human donor with non-small cell lung cancer whose response to radiotherapy plus ipilimumab could not be evaluated. Each CDR3 is given with its conserved first and last residue. A D gene is named only where the DNA matches it firmly. For some rows the clone size is stated as once, few or many, or as a class when expanded; others skip it.

J	size	D	V	CDR3	DNA
TRBJ2-5	-	TRBD1	TRBV4-1	CASSQETGGATGARTLETQYF	TGCGCCAGCAGCCAAGAGACAGGGGGCGCGACGGGAGCGCGGACATTGGAGACCCAGTACTTC
TRBJ1-4	-	-	TRBV19	CASSLNDFLFF	TGTGCCAGTAGTTTAAACGACTTTCTGTTTTTT
TRBJ2-1	once	-	TRBV6-5	CASSMTVTNEQFF	TGTGCCAGCTCCATGACTGTCACCAATGAGCAGTTCTTC
TRBJ1-1	-	-	TRBV29-1	CSVARGSEAFF	TGCAGCGTTGCTAGGGGTTCTGAAGCTTTCTTT
TRBJ1-1	-	-	TRBV30	CAWSVWVRGAVNTEAFF	TGTGCCTGGAGTGTATGGGTTCGGGGGGCCGTGAACACTGAAGCTTTCTTT
TRBJ1-2	-	TRBD1	TRBV5-1	CASSTGVGANYGYTF	TGCGCCAGTAGCACAGGGGTTGGAGCTAACTATGGCTACACCTTC
TRBJ1-6	few	-	TRBV7-3	CASSFQGSHSPLHF	TGTGCCAGCAGCTTTCAAGGGAGCCATTCACCCCTCCACTTT
TRBJ2-7	-	TRBD2	TRBV5-6	CASSLSHITSGRTYEQYF	TGTGCCAGCAGCTTGAGCCATATTACTAGCGGGAGGACGTACGAGCAGTACTTC
TRBJ1-4	-	-	TRBV7-9	CASSERDGLNEKLFF	TGTGCCAGCAGCGAGCGGGACGGCCTTAATGAAAAACTGTTTTTT
TRBJ1-2	-	-	TRBV28	CASSLGGVYGYTF	TGTGCCAGCAGTTTAGGGGGGGTCTATGGCTACACCTTC
TRBJ2-7	-	TRBD1	TRBV5-1	CASSGGPGQGSYEQYF	TGCGCCAGCAGCGGGGGGCCGGGACAGGGCTCCTACGAGCAGTACTTC
TRBJ2-3	-	-	TRBV6-1	CASRRTVSTDTQYF	TGTGCCAGCAGGAGGACTGTCAGCACAGATACGCAGTATTTT
TRBJ1-5	-	-	TRBV28	CASRNTGYQPQHF	TGTGCCAGCAGAAATACAGGGTATCAGCCCCAGCATTTT
TRBJ1-4	few	-	TRBV7-2	CASSLQVSREKLFF	TGTGCCAGCAGCTTACAAGTATCTAGGGAAAAACTGTTTTTT
TRBJ2-7	-	TRBD2	TRBV5-5	CASSSAGAYEQYF	TGTGCCAGCAGCAGCGCGGGGGCCTACGAGCAGTACTTC
TRBJ1-5	-	-	TRBV5-1	CASSLDGSNQPQHF	TGCGCCAGCAGCTTGGACGGGAGCAATCAGCCCCAGCATTTT
TRBJ1-2	-	TRBD1	TRBV28	CASSLPGQDIQLYGYTF	TGTGCCAGCAGTCTTCCGGGACAGGATATCCAATTATATGGCTACACCTTC
TRBJ1-5	-	TRBD1	TRBV19	CASSQDRAGQPQHF	TGTGCCAGTAGCCAAGACAGGGCCGGACAGCCCCAGCATTTT
TRBJ1-1	once	-	TRBV19	CASSTDRITEAFF	TGTGCCAGTAGTACCGACAGGATAACTGAAGCTTTCTTT
TRBJ2-7	once	TRBD1	TRBV7-9	CASSVRDRAYEQYF	TGTGCCAGCAGCGTCCGGGACAGGGCCTACGAGCAGTACTTC
TRBJ1-2	few	-	TRBV18	CASSPGAYYGYTF	TGTGCCAGCTCACCAGGGGCTTACTATGGCTACACCTTC
TRBJ2-1	-	TRBD1	TRBV19	CASSTGGSSYNEQFF	TGTGCCAGTAGTACAGGGGGTAGCTCCTACAATGAGCAGTTCTTC
TRBJ2-1	once	TRBD2	TRBV11-3	CASSLVSGSLIAGNEQFF	TGTGCCAGCAGCTTAGTAAGCGGGAGTCTAATCGCGGGTAATGAGCAGTTCTTC
TRBJ2-5	-	TRBD1	TRBV28	CASSFTLTGWAETQYF	TGTGCCAGCAGTTTTACCTTGACAGGGTGGGCTGAGACCCAGTACTTC
TRBJ2-1	-	TRBD1	TRBV19	CASSIGFFGTGSNEQFF	TGTGCCAGTAGTATAGGATTCTTCGGGACAGGGTCCAATGAGCAGTTCTTC
TRBJ2-7	-	-	TRBV29-1	CSVGGGSGSYEQYF	TGCAGCGTGGGGGGGGGCTCGGGCTCCTACGAGCAGTACTTC
TRBJ2-7	-	-	TRBV28	CASSLWRHHYEQYF	TGTGCCAGCAGTTTATGGAGACACCACTACGAGCAGTACTTC
TRBJ1-2	-	-	TRBV28	CASSSPSGHGYTF	TGTGCCAGCAGTTCCCCCTCAGGGCACGGCTACACCTTC
TRBJ2-7	-	-	TRBV19	CASSTGGTELYF	TGTGCCAGTAGTACCGGAGGGACAGAATTGTACTTC
TRBJ2-7	-	-	TRBV5-1	CASSFGGSYEQYF	TGCGCCAGCAGCTTTGGGGGGTCCTACGAGCAGTACTTC
TRBJ2-7	-	TRBD2	TRBV28	CASSTAGPLTYEQYF	TGTGCCAGCAGTACAGCGGGACCCTTGACCTACGAGCAGTACTTC
TRBJ1-1	-	-	TRBV6-5	CASSREMNTEAFF	TGTGCCAGCAGTCGCGAGATGAACACTGAAGCTTTCTTT